A selection of T cell receptor beta chains follows, all from one sample in a study of blood T cell repertoires in COVID-19. Sequenced by immunoSEQ multiplex PCR; TCRdb stores in-frame clones only, minus some. The data hold 390,000 or so clones, with around 87% observed a single time. Sample: PBMCs or T cells enriched from blood (not recorded which). All receptors come from a man younger than 35 who had recovered from COVID-19. Each CDR3 is given with its conserved first and last residue. The order of the fields is V gene, clone size, J gene, D gene, CDR3 DNA, CDR3 protein. A D gene is named only where the DNA matches it firmly. Clone size is given for some rows only: seen once, a few or many times, or a class if the clone is expanded.

>TRBV5-1|NA|TRBJ2-4|TRBD2
TGCGCCAGCAGCTTGGTTGGCGGGGGGCCGGACATTCAGTACTTC
CASSLVGGGPDIQYF
>TRBV7-9|NA|TRBJ1-4|TRBD1
TGTGCCAGCAGGGGACAGGGAATTGAAAAACTGTTTTTT
CASRGQGIEKLFF
>TRBV6-5|once|TRBJ1-6|TRBD1
TGTGCCAGCGGGGGGACAGGGGGCGTAAATTCACCCCTCCACTTT
CASGGTGGVNSPLHF
>TRBV5-1|NA|TRBJ2-6|NA
TGCGCCAGCAGCTTGGCGCGTGGGGCCAACGTCCTGACTTTC
CASSLARGANVLTF
>TRBV7-2|NA|TRBJ2-5|TRBD2
TGTGCCAGCAGCTTCGGGGGGACTAGCGGGAAAGAGACCCAGTACTTC
CASSFGGTSGKETQYF
>TRBV2|NA|TRBJ2-3|NA
TGTGCCAGCAGTGAAGCGCCACACACAGATACGCAGTATTTT
CASSEAPHTDTQYF
>TRBV5-5|NA|TRBJ2-5|TRBD2
TGTGCCAGCAGCTTCGGGACTAGCGGGGGGACAGAGACCCAGTACTTC
CASSFGTSGGTETQYF
>TRBV6-5|NA|TRBJ1-2|NA
TGTGCCAGCAGTTACTCAAGGGGCTCCTATGGCTACACCTTC
CASSYSRGSYGYTF
>TRBV7-2|NA|TRBJ2-7|TRBD2
TGTGCCAGCAGCCCCCGGACGGGCGGACTAGCGGTTAACTCCTACGAGCAGTACTTC
CASSPRTGGLAVNSYEQYF
>TRBV6-5|NA|TRBJ2-3|NA
TGTGCCAGCAGCCCGCTTGCGGCCGATACGCAGTATTTT
CASSPLAADTQYF
>TRBV27|NA|TRBJ2-3|TRBD1
TGTGCCAGCAGTTCACAGGGGGCCGATACGCAGTATTTT
CASSSQGADTQYF
>TRBV6-5|few|TRBJ1-2|TRBD1
TGTGCCAGCAGTCACAGGGGGCGCGATGGCTACACCTTC
CASSHRGRDGYTF
>TRBV2|NA|TRBJ2-3|TRBD2
TGTGCCAGCCTTCCACTAGCGAGCACAGATACGCAGTATTTT
CASLPLASTDTQYF
>TRBV2|NA|TRBJ1-6|TRBD1
TGTGCCAGCAGTGAGGGACAGGGCTCGTTCTCACCCCTCCACTTT
CASSEGQGSFSPLHF
>TRBV5-1|NA|TRBJ2-7|NA
TGCGCCAGCAGTGCGGACAGTAGCTCCTACGAGCAGTACTTC
CASSADSSSYEQYF
>TRBV24-1|NA|TRBJ1-2|TRBD1
TGTGCCACCAGTGATTCGCGGACAGGGGGGAACTATGGCTACACCTTC
CATSDSRTGGNYGYTF
>TRBV28|few|TRBJ1-2|TRBD1
TGTGCCAGCAGTTTATTCCCGGGACAGGGGAACTATGGCTACACCTTC
CASSLFPGQGNYGYTF
>TRBV13|NA|TRBJ2-7|TRBD1
TGTGCCAGCAGCTTAGTATTTGGGACAGGGGCGTACGAGCAGTACTTC
CASSLVFGTGAYEQYF
>TRBV5-1|NA|TRBJ1-6|TRBD1
TGCGCCAGCAGCAGGGGACAGGGGTACAATTCACCCCTCCACTTT
CASSRGQGYNSPLHF
>TRBV3-1/TRBV3-2|NA|TRBJ2-5|TRBD1
TGTGCCAGCAGCCCGCGTGGACAGGGCAAAGAGACCCAGTACTTC
CASSPRGQGKETQYF
>TRBV7-2|NA|TRBJ1-1|TRBD1
TGTGCCAGCAGTAGCCAGGGGGTCCACACTGAAGCTTTCTTT
CASSSQGVHTEAFF
>TRBV18|NA|TRBJ1-5|TRBD1
TGTGCCAGCTCCCCATCAGGGGGAAACCAGCCCCAGCATTTT
CASSPSGGNQPQHF
>TRBV28|NA|TRBJ2-5|TRBD2
TGTGCCAGCCAAACCTCGGGGGTAGCGGGAGGGGGAGAGACCCAGTACTTC
CASQTSGVAGGGETQYF
>TRBV5-1|NA|TRBJ2-2|TRBD1
TGCGCCAGCCAGTTAACAGGGGCCTCGGGGGAGCTGTTTTTT
CASQLTGASGELFF
>TRBV19|NA|TRBJ2-5|NA
TGTGCCAGTAGTATACAGGGAGGCCGAGAGACCCAGTACTTC
CASSIQGGRETQYF
>TRBV4-3|NA|TRBJ1-4|NA
TGCGCCAGCAGCCGGACTCACATGCGACGGGCCACTAATGAAAAACTGTTTTTT
CASSRTHMRRATNEKLFF
>TRBV2|few|TRBJ1-1|TRBD1
TGTGCCAGCAGTGGATACGGACAGGGGGCTACTGAAGCTTTCTTT
CASSGYGQGATEAFF
>TRBV29-1|once|TRBJ1-1|NA
TGCAGCGTTGTGTTGGGGGCCTCAAACACTGAAGCTTTCTTT
CSVVLGASNTEAFF
>TRBV7-9|NA|TRBJ2-1|TRBD2
TGTGCCAGCACCCTAATAGCGGGAAGGTACAATGAGCAGTTCTTC
CASTLIAGRYNEQFF
>TRBV27|NA|TRBJ2-1|TRBD1
TGTGCCAGCACAGGGGGCTATGGTATTGAGCAGTTCTTC
CASTGGYGIEQFF
>TRBV7-2|NA|TRBJ2-3|NA
TGTGCCAGCAGCGCCGGCCTGTCGGGTACGCAGTATTTT
CASSAGLSGTQYF
>TRBV28|NA|TRBJ1-5|TRBD1
TGTGCCAGCAGAACCGGACAGGACAATCAGCCCCAGCATTTT
CASRTGQDNQPQHF
>TRBV11-2|NA|TRBJ1-1|NA
TGTGCCAGCAGCTTAGGACACTACACTGAAGCTTTCTTT
CASSLGHYTEAFF
>TRBV3-1/TRBV3-2|once|TRBJ2-2|TRBD2
TGTGCCAGCAGCCAAGAATCACGACTAGCGGGGGGGACCGGGGAGCTGTTTTTT
CASSQESRLAGGTGELFF
>TRBV6-5|NA|TRBJ1-1|NA
TGTGCCAGCAGGGGGGGATCGAACACTGAAGCTTTCTTT
CASRGGSNTEAFF
>TRBV10-3|NA|TRBJ1-3|NA
TGTGCCATCAGTGCAGGGTATGGAAACACCATATATTTT
CAISAGYGNTIYF
>TRBV7-9|NA|TRBJ1-2|NA
TGTGCCAGCAGCCCGGACGGGGGGGGCTATGGCTACACCTTC
CASSPDGGGYGYTF
>TRBV5-1|NA|TRBJ1-4|TRBD1
TGCGCCAGCAGCTCACGGGACAGGGACGATAATGAAAAACTGTTTTTT
CASSSRDRDDNEKLFF
>TRBV15|NA|TRBJ1-5|NA
TGTGCCACCAGCAGAGATTTCAACAATCAGCCCCAGCATTTT
CATSRDFNNQPQHF
>TRBV11-3|NA|TRBJ2-7|TRBD1
TGTGCCAGCAGCTTACACAGGGGCCCATCCTACGAGCAGTACTTC
CASSLHRGPSYEQYF
>TRBV5-8|NA|TRBJ2-5|TRBD1
TGTGCCAGCAGCTCTGGGACAGGGGTACGAGAGACCCAGTACTTC
CASSSGTGVRETQYF